The T cell receptor beta chain under discussion was sequenced for a study of cytomegalovirus exposure and HLA in healthy donors. General study findings and limits: Investigators reported 150 to 200 TCR beta chains as tied to cytomegalovirus. Productive status was seen about 87% or about 30% of the time for most TCR beta V segments in an earlier analysis. Common viral pathogens seemed to be connected with several of the most significant clusters, according to a later analysis. Despite most TCR sequences being rare, some public TCRs occurred in many donors.

The PCR used 60 Vbeta and 13 Jbeta primers. The data were produced by immunoSEQ multiplex PCR, yet TCRdb's version contains in-frame clones alone and is incomplete. The repertoire consists of under 130,000 clones, with around 77% occurring once and the leading ten covering 8.6%. This clone turned up a few times. The antigen is undetermined. This CDR3 spans 15 amino acids. CDR1 is SGHRS, CDR2 YFSETQ, per germline. The ends were cut back, 4 bases at V and 1 base at J, with 12 bases in the middle. The source material was PBMCs. The rearrangement joins TRBV5-1 to TRBJ1-5, with D perhaps TRBD1 (5 bases). The sequence was obtained from a woman in her thirties or forties in good health and CMV-seropositive. CDR3: CASSTNGGSNQPQHF. The DNA of the CDR3 is TGCGCCAGCAGCACAAACGGGGGGAGCAATCAGCCCCAGCATTTT.